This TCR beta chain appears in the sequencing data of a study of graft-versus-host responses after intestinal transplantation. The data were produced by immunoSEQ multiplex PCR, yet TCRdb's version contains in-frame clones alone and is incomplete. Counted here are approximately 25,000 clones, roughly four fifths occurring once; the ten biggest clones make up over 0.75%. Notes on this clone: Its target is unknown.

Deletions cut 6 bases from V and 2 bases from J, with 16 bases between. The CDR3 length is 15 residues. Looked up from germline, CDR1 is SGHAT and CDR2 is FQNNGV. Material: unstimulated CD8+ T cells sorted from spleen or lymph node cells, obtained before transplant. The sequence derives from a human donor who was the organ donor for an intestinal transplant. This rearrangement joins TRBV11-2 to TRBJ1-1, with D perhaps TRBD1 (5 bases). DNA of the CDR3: TGTGCCAGCAGTGGGACCGCTGCTTTCAACACTGAAGCTTTCTTT. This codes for CASSGTAAFNTEAFF. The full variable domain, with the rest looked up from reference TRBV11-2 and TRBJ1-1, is EAGVAQSPRYKIIEKRQSVAFWCNPISGHATLYWYQQILGQGPKLLIQFQNNGVVDDSQLPKDRFSAERLKGVDSTLKIQPAKLEDSAVYLCASSGTAAFNTEAFFGQGTRLTVV.